Below, one TCR beta chain is given with its context. Its cognate antigen is unknown. This CDR3 has 13 residues. V dropped 4 bases and J dropped 5 bases, with 11 bases sitting between them. CDR1 is SEHNR and CDR2 is FQNEAQ in the germline V gene (reference sequence). The data are from a study of cytomegalovirus exposure and HLA in healthy donors. Points from the study as a whole: What TCR beta sequences reportedly achieved was accurate prediction of HLA-A and HLA-B alleles in most subjects. In a later analysis, CMV-associated beta chains were mostly HLA-associated, it appeared. An apparent linkage of common viral pathogens to several of the most significant clusters emerged in a later analysis. The study found most TCR sequences rare, yet found some public TCRs in many donors.

Researchers ran the PCR with 60 Vbeta and 13 Jbeta primers. TCRdb keeps only in-frame clones here, not all; method: immunoSEQ multiplex PCR. Recorded here are 100,000 to 150,000 clones; the top ten clones represent over 1.5%. This receptor was identified in a man between 18 and 29 years old in good health and CMV-seronegative. The chain links TRBV7-9 to TRBJ1-1; perhaps TRBD1 as D (5 bases). Sequencing was carried out using PBMCs. The CDR3 coding sequence is TGTGCCAGCAGCTCTCCGGGGGGGACTGAAGCTTTCTTT. Protein sequence: CASSSPGGTEAFF.